Listed below are T cell receptor beta chains from one sample, sequenced in a study of Tregs in tolerant kidney transplant recipients. Measured with immunoSEQ multiplex PCR; TCRdb has only the in-frame clones, and not every one. The table lists 60,000 to 65,000 clones, 98% of them singletons. This material consisted of Tregs from blood, taken before the transplant. The receptors shown here come from a human donor who received a combined kidney and bone marrow transplant. Each CDR3 is given without its conserved first and last residue. Each record gives: D gene, V gene, CDR3 protein. D genes are given only for firm matches.

NA | TRBV2 | ASSGGFWDYGYT
TRBD2 | TRBV9 | ASSGGLAGTFEQY
TRBD1 | TRBV7-8 | ASSMGQGSSYEQY
TRBD1 | TRBV29-1 | SVARDSDYNEQF
NA | TRBV12-5 | ASAQTDTQY
TRBD2 | TRBV10-3 | AISERLAGPPYEQY
NA | TRBV4-2 | ASSQVAGGTEAF
TRBD2 | TRBV27 | ASRGLAGVRGTDTQY
NA | TRBV7-2 | ASSLETHGEQY
NA | TRBV4-2 | ASSQDRNTEAF
NA | TRBV21-1 | ASSKGGGSNQPQH
NA | TRBV7-3 | ASSETRNTEAF
TRBD2 | TRBV11-3 | ASSLEGGGVETQY
NA | TRBV5-4 | ASSLTPSSYNEQF
TRBD1 | TRBV7-2 | ASSYRDSSYEQY
NA | TRBV7-9 | ASSYTSGRGRSEQY
NA | TRBV7-2 | ASSTGPPEKLF
TRBD2 | TRBV5-1 | ASSLFGLAGEQDNEQF
NA | TRBV12-5 | ASGYPSSYNEQF
TRBD1 | TRBV7-8 | ASSFQRQGVGYT
TRBD2 | TRBV5-6 | ASSRMGGRNTGELF
TRBD2 | TRBV4-2 | ASSQVTAGGPTERF
TRBD2 | TRBV5-4 | ASSSGTSGTGTQY
NA | TRBV18 | ASSPGVTNEKLF
NA | TRBV10-3 | AANSGTLNTEAF
NA | TRBV9 | ASSVSRQETQY
TRBD1 | TRBV5-6 | ASSLFAGGNYGYT
TRBD2 | TRBV4-2 | ASSQDYQREQETQY
NA | TRBV18 | ASSRGVNTEAF
TRBD2 | TRBV5-1 | ASSFSGGPYNEQF
NA | TRBV29-1 | SVRSGTDTQY
NA | TRBV7-9 | ASSFRDLGYT
TRBD1 | TRBV19 | ASSIGTGSYGYT
TRBD1 | TRBV7-9 | ASSLDITGDLPQH
NA | TRBV6-5 | ASSPRGVGYT
TRBD1 | TRBV6-5 | ASSLRTGTASYEQY
NA | TRBV5-1 | ASSRLRVLQKYNEQF
NA | TRBV18 | ASSTRTDIYNEQF
NA | TRBV6-5 | ASSRLVAGERELF
NA | TRBV4-1 | ASSQDPGAYEQY
TRBD1 | TRBV23-1 | ASSEGASNQPQH
NA | TRBV7-2 | ASSLDRELGYT
NA | TRBV5-4 | ASSPTSATSTDTQY
TRBD2 | TRBV7-2 | ASSSFRLAGSYNEQF
NA | TRBV30 | AWSVGRNYGYT
TRBD1 | TRBV10-3 | AISGKTGTENTGELF
TRBD2 | TRBV7-9 | ASRVTSGRDTQY
NA | TRBV15 | ATSRGLAWGDYGYT
NA | TRBV19 | ASSIGVQNIQY